One and the same sample provided the 5 T cell receptor beta chains below, sequenced in a study of a mutant IDH1 vaccine in newly diagnosed glioma. Sequenced by immunoSEQ multiplex PCR; TCRdb stores in-frame clones only, minus some. The sample holds just over 65,000 clones, nearly 85% seen once. The time point: week 23, last vaccination. The study gave 300 ug of mutant IDH1 20-mer peptide per vaccine dose, with topical imiquimod. Antigen specificity for these receptors is unknown. Sequences were derived from PBMCs, sampled from a glioma patient whose treatment included an IDH1 peptide vaccine. The receptor set was obtained from a man aged 18 to 30 with glioma.

The genes are TRBV4-3 and TRBJ1-3; D not certain. Germline CDR1 is LGHNA and CDR2 is YSLEER. This CDR3 spans 16 amino acids. Between the trimmed V and J ends, which lost 0 bases and 0 bases, there was a span of 9 bases. The CDR3 spells CASSQEGRSSGNTIYF. The CDR3, as DNA: TGCGCCAGCAGCCAAGAGGGCCGGAGCTCTGGAAACACCATATATTTT.

V usage is TRBV28 and J usage is TRBJ2-1; a possible D gene is TRBD1 (6 bases). With 2 bases removed from V and 12 bases from J, the gap between germline ends came to 11 bases. Germline V gives CDR1 MDHEN, CDR2 SYDVKM. The CDR3 runs 12 residues. CDR3 nucleotides: TGTGCCAGCAGTTTAGAGACAGGACCGCAGTTCTTC. Its translation is CASSLETGPQFF.

In this sample, this clone turned up a few times. J is TRBJ1-4 and V is TRBV7-6; 8 bases align to TRBD1. CDR1 and CDR2 from the germline V gene are SGHVS and FNYEAQ. This CDR3 region has 14 residues. The J segment lost 10 bases and the V segment lost 5 bases, leaving 9 bases of the junction unmatched. CDR3 sequence (DNA): TGTGCCAGCAGCCTACACTCAGGGGGCGGAAAACTGTTTTTT. It codes for CASSLHSGGGKLFF.

The chain combines TRBV4-1 with TRBJ1-2; D remains ambiguous. This CDR3 comprises 13 residues. Germline CDR1 and CDR2: MGHRA and YSYEKL. Between the trimmed V and J ends, which lost 4 bases and 2 bases, there was a span of 8 bases. The DNA for the CDR3 is TGCGCCAGCAGCCCAACAGCGAACTATGGCTACACCTTC. Its translation is CASSPTANYGYTF.

The chain carries TRBV19 and TRBJ1-1; possibly TRBD1 for D (5 bases). Germline V gives CDR1 LNHDA, CDR2 SQIVND (reference sequence). V was trimmed by 7 bases and J by 4 bases, leaving 19 bases between them. The CDR3 spans 15 residues. The CDR3: CASTLWEGGGTEAFF. DNA for the CDR3: TGTGCCAGTACTCTATGGGAGGGCGGGGGCACTGAAGCTTTCTTT.